Each of the 12 T cell receptor beta chains below was sequenced from the same sample in a study of T-cell reconstitution after alpha-beta-depleted transplantation in children. Unique molecular identifiers were incorporated when the TCRbeta library was constructed. TCRdb reanalysed the PCR reads using MiXCR and keeps one entry per CDR3 protein. The data show 490,000 or so distinct CDR3 sequences, approximately 12% seen once. The sample in question was PBMCs from the stem cell graft donor, obtained from the stem cell graft. The receptor source for this set is a human donor who donated a stem cell graft to a child with combined immunodeficiency.

The rearrangement uses TRBV7-2 and TRBJ1-1; 8 bases are shared with TRBD1. Germline loops: CDR1 SGHTA, CDR2 FQGNSA. V shed 4 bases, J shed 4 bases, and the junction held 5 bases outside the gene matches. CDR3 length equals 14 residues. CDR3 amino acids: CASSWTGKGTEAFF. CDR3 DNA sequence: TGTGCCAGCAGCTGGACAGGGAAAGGCACTGAAGCTTTCTTT.

This clonotype was recorded at least ten times. The J gene is TRBJ1-5, the V gene TRBV12-3 or TRBV12-4; 8 bases map to TRBD1. V lost 5 bases, J lost 6 bases, and 9 bases stayed unmatched. This CDR3 contains 15 residues. Here the CDR3 DNA reads TGTGCCAGCAGTCCATCTCAGGGGGCAGGTCAGCCCCAGCATTTT. Translating gives CASSPSQGAGQPQHF.

This clonotype was recorded at least ten times. The chain's CDR3 is CASSSGLLGRHTDTQYF. For the CDR3, the DNA is TGTGCCAGCAGTTCAGGGCTCCTCGGGCGCCACACAGATACGCAGTATTTT. The gene calls are TRBV27 and TRBJ2-3, with D possibly being TRBD1 (5 bases). Germline CDR1 reads MNHEY; CDR2 reads SMNVEV (reference sequence). The CDR3 runs to 17 residues. V was trimmed by 4 bases and J by 2 bases, leaving 19 bases between them.

This clonotype appeared many times. Here the CDR3 reads CASSLQGANEKLFF. In nucleotides, the CDR3 is TGTGCCAGCAGTTTACAGGGGGCTAATGAAAAACTGTTTTTT. The V and J genes are TRBV12-3 or TRBV12-4 and TRBJ1-4; 7 bases align to TRBD1. This CDR3 contains 14 residues. V was clipped by 2 bases and J by 3 bases; unmatched bases: 0.

Ten or more counts support this clonotype. The chain carries TRBV11-2 and TRBJ2-5, with D maybe TRBD2 (5 bases). Trimming left V 2 bases short and J 4 bases short, with 14 bases between. The CDR3 spans 15 residues. The germline gives CDR1 SGHAT, CDR2 FQNNGV. The CDR3 loop reads CASSLSIGLGETQYF. The CDR3 nucleotides read TGTGCCAGCAGCTTATCGATCGGACTGGGAGAGACCCAGTACTTC.

The chain recombines TRBV6-5 with TRBJ2-7; D unclear. The length of the CDR3 is 11 residues. V lost 5 bases to trimming and J lost 6 bases, with 8 bases between them. Germline loops: CDR1 MNHEY, CDR2 SVGAGI. The CDR3 loop is CASSGAREQYF. The CDR3 DNA reads TGTGCCAGCAGTGGTGCTCGCGAGCAGTACTTC.

This clonotype showed up many times. The rearrangement links TRBV7-3 to TRBJ2-1, with D possibly being TRBD1 or TRBD2 (5 bases each). Between the trimmed V and J ends, which lost 5 bases and 8 bases, there was a span of 13 bases. There are 13 residues in the CDR3. CDR1 is SGHTA and CDR2 is FQGTGA in the germline V gene. CDR3 sequence (DNA): TGTGCCAGCAGCCCCGGGGCCCCACATGAGCAGTTCTTC. Protein: CASSPGAPHEQFF.

This clonotype was seen at least ten times. This sequence joins TRBV4-2 and TRBJ2-7; maybe TRBD1 (6 bases). The V gene's germline CDR1 is LGHNA and CDR2 YNFKEQ. The CDR3 runs 15 residues. V was trimmed by 4 bases and J by 5 bases, leaving 18 bases between them. CDR3 loop: CASSLKGDWYDEQYF. The CDR3 bases are TGTGCCAGCAGCCTAAAGGGGGATTGGTACGACGAGCAGTACTTC.

This clonotype has just a few counts. This rearrangement joins TRBV20-1 to TRBJ2-5; tentatively, D is TRBD2 (7 bases). Germline CDR1 and CDR2: DFQATT and SNEGSKA (reference sequence). The V end lost 2 bases, the J end lost 2 bases, and 18 bases lay between the germline ends. The CDR3 extends over 16 amino acids. The CDR3 loop is CSARFEKGGIQETQYF. The CDR3 bases are TGCAGTGCTAGATTCGAAAAGGGGGGGATTCAAGAGACCCAGTACTTC.

In this sample, this clonotype turned up a few times. This chain uses TRBV7-2 with TRBJ2-7; 8 positions match TRBD1. The CDR3 is made up of 16 amino acids. J was trimmed by 5 bases and V by 2 bases; bases with no gene match: 11. The germline V gene encodes CDR1 SGHTA and CDR2 FQGNSA. The CDR3 loop reads CASSLIWTGLSDEQYF. The CDR3 DNA sequence: TGTGCCAGCAGCTTAATCTGGACAGGGCTATCTGACGAGCAGTACTTC.

This chain uses TRBV20-1 with TRBJ2-3, with TRBD2 matching 9 bases. Germline-derived CDR1 and CDR2 are DFQATT and SNEGSKA (reference sequence). Trimming at V came to 5 bases and at J to 2 bases, leaving 20 bases not matched to a gene. This CDR3 has 19 amino acids. The DNA for the CDR3 is TGCAGTGCTCCTCGACTGTGGACTAGCGACACCGATAACACAGATACGCAGTATTTT. Encoded protein: CSAPRLWTSDTDNTDTQYF.

This clonotype was picked up many times. This chain uses TRBV3-1 with TRBJ2-5; tentative D call: TRBD1 (5 bases). The V and J ends lost 4 bases and 1 base respectively, with 10 bases between them. The CDR3 spans 14 residues. Germline lookup yields CDR1 LGHDT and CDR2 YNNKEL (reference sequence). CDR3 region: CASSLRQSQETQYF. CDR3 DNA: TGTGCCAGCAGCCTCCGACAGTCCCAAGAGACCCAGTACTTC.